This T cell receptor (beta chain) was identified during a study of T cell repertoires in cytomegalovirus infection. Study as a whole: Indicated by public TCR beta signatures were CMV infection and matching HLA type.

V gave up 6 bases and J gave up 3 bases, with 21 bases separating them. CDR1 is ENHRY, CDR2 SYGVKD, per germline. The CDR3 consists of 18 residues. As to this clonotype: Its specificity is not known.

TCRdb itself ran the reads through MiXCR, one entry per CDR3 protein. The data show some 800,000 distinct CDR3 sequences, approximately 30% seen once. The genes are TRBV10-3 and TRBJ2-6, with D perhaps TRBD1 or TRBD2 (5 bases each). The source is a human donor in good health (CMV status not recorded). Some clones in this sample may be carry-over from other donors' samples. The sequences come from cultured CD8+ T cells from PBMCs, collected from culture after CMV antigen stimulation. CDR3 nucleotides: TGTGCCATCAGAGAGGCACTCGGGACCCGGCATGGGGCCAACGTCCTGACTTTC. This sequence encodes CAIREALGTRHGANVLTF.